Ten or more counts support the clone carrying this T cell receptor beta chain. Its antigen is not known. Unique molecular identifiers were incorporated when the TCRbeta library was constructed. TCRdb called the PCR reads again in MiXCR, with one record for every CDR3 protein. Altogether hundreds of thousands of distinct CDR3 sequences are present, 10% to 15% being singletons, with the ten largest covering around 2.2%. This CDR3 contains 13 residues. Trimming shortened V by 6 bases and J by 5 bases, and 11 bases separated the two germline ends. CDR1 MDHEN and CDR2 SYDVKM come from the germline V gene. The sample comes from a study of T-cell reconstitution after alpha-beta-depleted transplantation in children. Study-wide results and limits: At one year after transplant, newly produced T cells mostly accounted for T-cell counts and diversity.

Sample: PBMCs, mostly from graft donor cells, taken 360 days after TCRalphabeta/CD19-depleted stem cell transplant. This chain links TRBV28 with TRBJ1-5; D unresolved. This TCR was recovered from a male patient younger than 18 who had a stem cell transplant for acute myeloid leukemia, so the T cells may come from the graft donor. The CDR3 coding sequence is TGTGCCAGCAGCTATAACAGCGATCAGCCCCAGCATTTT. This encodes CASSYNSDQPQHF.